The entry below gives a single TCR beta chain sequence along with its context. These data are taken from a study of T-cell reconstitution after alpha-beta-depleted transplantation in children. This sample's TCRbeta library carried unique molecular identifier barcodes. A single record per CDR3 protein comes from TCRdb applying MiXCR to the PCR reads. Of approximately 200,000 distinct CDR3 sequences in the sample, 14% to 15% are singletons; the top ten hold 13%. The V end lost 9 bases, the J end lost 0 bases, and 18 bases lay between the germline ends. The length of the CDR3 is 16 residues. Sequencing used PBMCs from the stem cell graft donor, obtained from the stem cell graft. The V and J genes are TRBV12-3 or TRBV12-4 and TRBJ1-3, with a weak D call TRBD1 (6 bases). The source of this sequence is a human donor who donated a stem cell graft to a child with acute lymphoblastic leukemia. DNA of the CDR3: TGTGCCAGTACCGACCGGACAGTTAGCTCTGGAAACACCATATATTTT. It encodes CASTDRTVSSGNTIYF.